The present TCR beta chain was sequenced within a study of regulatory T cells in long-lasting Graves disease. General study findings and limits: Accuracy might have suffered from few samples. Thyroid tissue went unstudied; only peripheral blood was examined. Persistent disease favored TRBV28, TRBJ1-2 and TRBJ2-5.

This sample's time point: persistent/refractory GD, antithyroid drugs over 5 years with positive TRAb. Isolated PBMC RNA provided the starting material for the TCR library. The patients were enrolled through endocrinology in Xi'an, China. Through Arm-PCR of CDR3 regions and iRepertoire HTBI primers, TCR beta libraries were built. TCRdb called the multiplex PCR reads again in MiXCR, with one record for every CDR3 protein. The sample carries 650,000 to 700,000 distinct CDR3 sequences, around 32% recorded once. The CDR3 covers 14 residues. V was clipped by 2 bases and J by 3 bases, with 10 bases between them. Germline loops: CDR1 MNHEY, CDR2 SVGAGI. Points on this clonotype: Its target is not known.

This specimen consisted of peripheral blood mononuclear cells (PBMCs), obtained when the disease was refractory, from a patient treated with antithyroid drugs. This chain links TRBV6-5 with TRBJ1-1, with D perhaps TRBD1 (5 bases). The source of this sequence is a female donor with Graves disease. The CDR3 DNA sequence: TGTGCCAGCAGTTACCTTGGGGCCGACACTGAAGCTTTCTTT. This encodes CASSYLGADTEAFF.